The 9 T cell receptor beta chains below all came from one sample that was sequenced in a study of T cell changes during pregnancy in multiple sclerosis. The method was immunoSEQ multiplex PCR; TCRdb's version includes in-frame clones alone and lacks a portion of them. The repertoire has some 28,000 clones, 80% to 90% of them found once; the top ten carry about 3.5%. This material consisted of CD4+ T cells from peripheral blood mononuclear cells, taken in the first trimester of pregnancy. Every receptor here comes from a female donor in good health, enrolled as a control in a pregnancy study.

This clone is medium-sized (0.01 to 0.1%) by share. The chain links TRBV5-1 to TRBJ1-2; TRBD1 matches 8 bases. CDR1 is SGHRS and CDR2 is YFSETQ in the germline V gene. The CDR3 loop spans 14 amino acids. The V gene end was trimmed by 4 bases and the J gene end by 4 bases; junction bases not matched to a gene: 6. CDR3 amino acids: CASSPGQASYGYTF. The CDR3 DNA reads TGCGCCAGCAGCCCGGGACAGGCCAGCTATGGCTACACCTTC. Based on the CDR3 plus reference TRBV5-1 and TRBJ1-2, the full variable domain is KAGVTQTPRYLIKTRGQQVTLSCSPISGHRSVSWYQQTPGQGLQFLFEYFSETQRNKGNFPGRFSGRQFSNSRSEMNVSTLELGDSALYLCASSPGQASYGYTFGSGTRLTVV.

This clone has a handful of counts. The chain couples TRBV5-1 to TRBJ1-2; 9 nucleotides line up with TRBD1. Germline-derived CDR1 and CDR2 are SGHRS and YFSETQ. Trimming removed 6 bases from V and 8 bases from J; junction bases left unmatched: 5. CDR3 length: 12 amino acids. The CDR3 sequence is CASTDRGNGYTF. Here the CDR3 DNA reads TGCGCCAGCACGGACAGGGGAAACGGCTACACCTTC.

This chain joins TRBV7-2 and TRBJ2-3; D may be TRBD1 (6 bases). Trimming took 5 bases from V and 0 from J, leaving 21 bases between them. The CDR3 spans 18 residues. The V gene's germline CDR1 is SGHTA and CDR2 FQGNSA. In DNA form, the CDR3 reads TGTGCCAGCAGCCTCATTGAGGCCAGGGGTTTGAGCACAGATACGCAGTATTTT. It specifies CASSLIEARGLSTDTQYF.

In this sample, this clone turned up once. V and J are TRBV2 and TRBJ2-1; maybe TRBD1 (5 bases). Trimming shortened V by 5 bases and J by 0 bases, and 11 bases separated the two germline ends. The germline gives CDR1 SNHLY, CDR2 FYNNEI. This CDR3 is 15 amino acids long. The CDR3: CASSRQYSSYNEQFF. CDR3 nucleotides: TGTGCCAGCAGTCGACAGTACAGCTCCTACAATGAGCAGTTCTTC.

This chain connects TRBV28 to TRBJ1-2; D may be TRBD1 (6 bases). This CDR3 has 12 residues. Looked up from germline, CDR1 is MDHEN and CDR2 is SYDVKM. Trimming took off 6 bases at V and 4 bases at J, with 9 bases between the two ends. The CDR3 bases are TGTGCCAGCAGGGGACAAATCTATGGCTACACCTTC. It specifies CASRGQIYGYTF.

The chain has TRBV11-2 and TRBJ1-5; D possibly corresponds to TRBD1 (6 bases). This CDR3 is 14 amino acids long. V was trimmed by 6 bases and J by 3 bases, leaving 12 bases between them. Germline V lookup: CDR1 SGHAT, CDR2 FQNNGV. The CDR3 is CASSSGQYNQPQHF. The CDR3 DNA sequence: TGTGCCAGCAGTTCGGGACAATACAATCAGCCCCAGCATTTT.

The count of this clone is one. The chain uses TRBV11-3 and TRBJ2-7; TRBD1 agrees at 7 bases. V dropped 4 bases and J dropped 4; count of bases not matched to a gene: 13. Germline V gene lookup returns CDR1 SGHNT and CDR2 YENEEA. The CDR3 is 16 residues long. CDR3 protein: CASSSAGQAGDYEQYF. CDR3 nucleotides: TGTGCCAGCAGCTCTGCCGGACAGGCTGGGGATTACGAGCAGTACTTC.

CDR3 sequence: CASSVYRGPFRFDTIYF. The CDR3 coding sequence is TGTGCCAGCAGCGTTTACAGGGGGCCCTTTAGATTTGACACCATATATTTT. The chain uses TRBV7-9 and TRBJ1-3; 9 bases align to TRBD1. There are 17 residues in the CDR3. V gave up 5 bases and J gave up 8 bases; unmatched junction bases: 16. Germline lookup yields CDR1 SEHNR and CDR2 FQNEAQ (reference sequence).

Note on this clone: The junction departs from the called germline gene at one end, perhaps through a read error. The V and J genes are TRBV28 and TRBJ1-4; TRBD1 is a possible D gene (5 bases). CDR3 size: 14 residues. Germline CDR1 and CDR2: MDHEN and SYDVKM. The DNA for the CDR3 is TGTGCCAGCCGTTTCGGTGGGGAGGGGGAAAAACTGTTTTTT. Translating it yields CASRFGGEGEKLFF.